The 6 T cell receptor beta chains reported below all come from one sample, sequenced in a study of cytomegalovirus exposure and HLA in healthy donors. PCR employed 60 Vbeta and 13 Jbeta primers. Assay: immunoSEQ multiplex PCR; the TCRdb copy retains only in-frame clones and omits some. The sample data list 100,000 to 150,000 clones. Sequencing was performed on PBMCs. The source of these receptors is a woman aged 40 to 50 in good health and CMV-seropositive.

Comments on this clone: The sample has other DNA sequences that encode this CDR3 too. The J gene is TRBJ2-5, the V gene TRBV28, with TRBD2 identical over 9 bases. This CDR3 is 15 amino acids long. V dropped 5 bases and J dropped 3; count of bases not matched to a gene: 7. From germline, CDR1 is MDHEN and CDR2 SYDVKM. DNA of the CDR3: TGTGCCAGCAGTCTGGGACTAGCAGGGGAAGAGACCCAGTACTTC. Translating it yields CASSLGLAGEETQYF. The whole variable domain, filled in from reference TRBV28 and TRBJ2-5, reads DVKVTQSSRYLVKRTGEKVFLECVQDMDHENMFWYRQDPGLGLRLIYFSYDVKMKEKGDIPEGYSVSREKKERFSLILESASTNQTSMYLCASSLGLAGEETQYFGPGTRLLVL.

V gene TRBV4-1 combines with J gene TRBJ2-7, with D perhaps TRBD2 (6 bases). V lost 1 base and J 0 bases, leaving 10 bases between the germline ends. The CDR3 totals 15 residues. CDR1 is MGHRA and CDR2 is YSYEKL in the germline V gene. The CDR3 sequence is CASSQGRDSSYEQYF. The CDR3 nucleotides read TGCGCCAGCAGCCAAGGGAGGGACTCCTCCTACGAGCAGTACTTC.

The rearrangement links TRBV6-5 to TRBJ1-4, with D tentatively TRBD1 (6 bases). The germline V gene has CDR1 MNHEY and CDR2 SVGAGI. The CDR3 covers 15 residues. V dropped 6 bases and J dropped 0 bases, with 11 bases sitting between them. DNA for the CDR3: TGTGCCAGCAGAACAGGGCGTGCAACTAATGAAAAACTGTTTTTT. Translated, it gives CASRTGRATNEKLFF.

The chain is built from TRBV6-1 and TRBJ2-7, with TRBD2 identical over 10 bases. Germline V gene lookup returns CDR1 MNHNS and CDR2 SASEGT. The CDR3 loop spans 16 amino acids. The V segment lost 4 bases and the J segment 0 bases; nucleotides outside the gene matches: 6. CDR3 residues: CASSALAGDASYEQYF. CDR3 DNA: TGTGCCAGCAGTGCGCTAGCGGGAGATGCCTCCTACGAGCAGTACTTC.

The chain uses TRBV29-1 and TRBJ2-2; D perhaps matches TRBD2 (6 bases). Looked up from germline, CDR1 is SQVTM and CDR2 is ANQGSEA. There are 11 residues in the CDR3. The germline V and J ends were trimmed by 7 bases and 8 bases, with 11 bases remaining between them. CDR3: CSGSGRGELFF. CDR3 coding DNA: TGCAGCGGATCAGGGAGGGGGGAGCTGTTTTTT.

V is TRBV19 and J is TRBJ2-2, with TRBD2 identical over 8 bases. J lost 6 bases, V lost 4 bases, and 7 bases had no gene match. The CDR3 consists of 15 residues. Germline V CDR1 and CDR2: LNHDA, SQIVND (reference sequence). The CDR3 loop reads CASSNPTAGAGELFF. The CDR3 bases are TGTGCCAGTAGTAACCCCACAGCGGGAGCCGGGGAGCTGTTTTTT. Combining the CDR3 with reference TRBV19 and TRBJ2-2 gives the whole variable domain DGGITQSPKYLFRKEGQNVTLSCEQNLNHDAMYWYRQDPGQGLRLIYYSQIVNDFQKGDIAEGYSVSREKKESFPLTVTSAQKNPTAFYLCASSNPTAGAGELFFGEGSRLTVL.